This T cell receptor (beta chain) is from a study of CD8+CD57+ T cells in acquired aplastic anemia. About the study: Each DNA sample taken from sorted CD4+ and CD8+ cells came to 3 to 4 ug on average. Study-wide points: Between patients and controls, roughly 29 CD8+ CDR3 sequences were found in common.

Genomic DNA acted as the template from which TCR beta VDJ combination and CDR3 sequence profiling were carried out. Using its own MiXCR run on the reads, TCRdb lists one record per CDR3 protein. There are some 160,000 distinct CDR3 sequences in the sample; less than 60% occur only once, and approximately 3% lies in the top ten. This clonotype was counted a single time. As yet, its antigen is unknown. CDR3 length equals 18 residues. Germline CDR1 LNHDA, CDR2 SQIVND (reference sequence). V was pared by 3 bases and J by 2 bases, with 10 bases of the junction left unmatched. Individuals selected for sequencing had exhibited CD8+CD57+ cell expansion on flow cytometry. Patients were therapy-naive when their blood was sampled.

This sequence joins TRBV19 and TRBJ2-6; the match to TRBD2 covers 7 bases. The receptor's source is a human donor with aplastic anemia. The sequenced sample consisted of sorted CD4+, CD8+, or CD8+CD57+ T cells (not recorded which) from PBMCs. In DNA form, the CDR3 reads TGTGCCAGTAGTATCTCCGGGGGGTGGGGAGCTGGGGCCAACGTCCTGACTTTC. Its protein is CASSISGGWGAGANVLTF.